This is a list of T cell receptor beta chains from one sample in a study of T cells in Graves' hyperthyroidism and ophthalmopathy. From the multiplex PCR reads, TCRdb called clonotypes with MiXCR, one entry per CDR3 protein. This table has 600,000 to 650,000 distinct CDR3 sequences, less than 25% appearing once. Source material: blood. All receptors come from a man between 25 and 39 years old with Graves' ophthalmopathy. CDR3s include the opening cysteine and the closing phenylalanine or tryptophan. D genes are given only for firm matches. Size is stated for part of the rows, as once, few or many counts, or as a class when the clone is expanded.

J: TRBJ1-3
V: TRBV12-3/TRBV12-4
D: -
size: few
DNA: TGTGCCAGCAGTTTAAGGTCTTTTGGGGAATCCACCATATATTTT
CDR3: CASSLRSFGESTIYF

J: TRBJ2-1
V: TRBV11-2
D: TRBD2
size: many
DNA: TGTGCCAGCAGCTCCCTTAGCGGGACCACCTCCTACAATGAGCAGTTCTTC
CDR3: CASSSLSGTTSYNEQFF

J: TRBJ1-6
V: TRBV29-1
D: -
size: -
DNA: TGCAGCGTTAAACCTAATGGAGATTCACCCCTCCACTTT
CDR3: CSVKPNGDSPLHF

J: TRBJ1-1
V: TRBV30
D: TRBD1
size: -
DNA: TGTGCCTGGAGTTTAATCCCGGGACAGGGGGGCACTGAAGCTTTCTTT
CDR3: CAWSLIPGQGGTEAFF

J: TRBJ2-3
V: TRBV2
D: TRBD2
size: many
DNA: TGTGCCAGCAGTGAAGCGCTAGAGACTAGCGGGAGGGCCAGAGATACGCAGTATTTT
CDR3: CASSEALETSGRARDTQYF

J: TRBJ2-1
V: TRBV7-2
D: TRBD2
size: many
DNA: TGTGCCAGCAGCTTAGTTGGGGGGGCCTACAATGAGCAGTTCTTC
CDR3: CASSLVGGAYNEQFF

J: TRBJ2-1
V: TRBV24-1
D: TRBD2
size: few
DNA: TGTGCCACCAGTGATTGGGGGCTAGCGGGAGCAAATGAGCAGTTCTTC
CDR3: CATSDWGLAGANEQFF

J: TRBJ2-7
V: TRBV6-1
D: TRBD1
size: few
DNA: TGTGCCAGCAGCAAACTCCTGCCGGGACAGGGGGCTGACGAGCAGTACTTC
CDR3: CASSKLLPGQGADEQYF

J: TRBJ2-1
V: TRBV10-2
D: -
size: -
DNA: TGCGCCACCCGGAACCGGAAGTGGAATGAGCAGTTCTTC
CDR3: CATRNRKWNEQFF

J: TRBJ1-2
V: TRBV18
D: -
size: few
DNA: TGTGCCAGCTCACCCGGAGAGTACCTTAACTATGGCTACACCTTC
CDR3: CASSPGEYLNYGYTF

J: TRBJ2-7
V: TRBV6-1
D: TRBD1
size: -
DNA: TGTGCCAGCAGGAACCGGGACAGGGGCTACGAGCAGTACTTC
CDR3: CASRNRDRGYEQYF

J: TRBJ2-7
V: TRBV20-1
D: -
size: few
DNA: TGCAGTGCTAGAGCCGCGCGGAGCTTGGACTACGAGCAGTACTTC
CDR3: CSARAARSLDYEQYF

J: TRBJ1-2
V: TRBV29-1
D: TRBD1
size: -
DNA: TGCAGCGTTGAAGATTTAGGGGGCCACACCTTC
CDR3: CSVEDLGGHTF

J: TRBJ2-3
V: TRBV28
D: TRBD1
size: many
DNA: TGTGCCAGCAGTCCAAGGGGACAGGGGGACACAGATACGCAGTATTTT
CDR3: CASSPRGQGDTDTQYF

J: TRBJ2-2
V: TRBV5-1
D: TRBD1
size: few
DNA: TGCGCCAGTGAAGGACAGGGAAAGACCGGGGAGCTGTTTTTT
CDR3: CASEGQGKTGELFF

J: TRBJ1-4
V: TRBV18
D: -
size: -
DNA: TGTGCCAGCTCAGGGGGCCTGGATGAAAAACTGTTTTTT
CDR3: CASSGGLDEKLFF

J: TRBJ1-2
V: TRBV2
D: -
size: many
DNA: TGTGCCAGCAGTGACGGGCAAAACTATGGCTACACCTTC
CDR3: CASSDGQNYGYTF

J: TRBJ2-1
V: TRBV6-2/TRBV6-3
D: -
size: -
DNA: TGTGCCAGCAGTCCATTGATCCGCAGCTCCTACAATAAGCAGTTCTTC
CDR3: CASSPLIRSSYNKQFF

J: TRBJ2-1
V: TRBV2
D: -
size: -
DNA: TGTGCCAGCAGTCTAGGAGGGGGGGGCGGGTACAATGAGCAGTTCTTC
CDR3: CASSLGGGGGYNEQFF

J: TRBJ2-2
V: TRBV11-2
D: -
size: -
DNA: TGTGCCAGCAGCTTAGGGCTAACCACCGGGGAGCTGTTTTTT
CDR3: CASSLGLTTGELFF

J: TRBJ1-4
V: TRBV27
D: TRBD1
size: few
DNA: TGTGCCAGCAGTTCTCCGACAGGGGGCGTTGAAAAACTGTTTTTT
CDR3: CASSSPTGGVEKLFF

J: TRBJ2-1
V: TRBV7-9
D: TRBD1
size: -
DNA: TGTGCCAGCAGCCCACCGGGACAGCCAAGGAACAATGAGCAGTTCTTC
CDR3: CASSPPGQPRNNEQFF

J: TRBJ2-7
V: TRBV5-1
D: TRBD1
size: many
DNA: TGCGCCAGCCGGACAGGCGACTACGAGCAGTACTTC
CDR3: CASRTGDYEQYF

J: TRBJ2-1
V: TRBV30
D: TRBD2
size: -
DNA: TGTGCCTGGAGTATGGGGGGGACTAGCGGGAGCGATGAGCAGTTCTTC
CDR3: CAWSMGGTSGSDEQFF

J: TRBJ1-1
V: TRBV7-9
D: -
size: -
DNA: TGTGCCAGCAGCTCAGGCGGCCCTGGGGCTTTCTTT
CDR3: CASSSGGPGAFF

J: TRBJ2-1
V: TRBV27
D: TRBD2
size: few
DNA: TGTGCCAGCAGCCCTGGTAGCGGGAGCAATGAGCAGTTCTTC
CDR3: CASSPGSGSNEQFF

J: TRBJ2-7
V: TRBV4-1
D: TRBD2
size: many
DNA: TGCGCCAGCAGCCAAGACCCCTACGCGGGAGTACGGGAGCAGTACTTC
CDR3: CASSQDPYAGVREQYF

J: TRBJ2-2
V: TRBV5-6
D: -
size: -
DNA: TGTGCCAGCAGCCGGACAGACCTGAACACCGGGGAGCTGTTTTTT
CDR3: CASSRTDLNTGELFF

J: TRBJ2-7
V: TRBV20-1
D: -
size: once
DNA: TGCAGTGCTAGAGGGGCGGTTTCCTACGAGCAGTACTTC
CDR3: CSARGAVSYEQYF

J: TRBJ1-2
V: TRBV2
D: -
size: -
DNA: TGTGCCAGCGCAGAACCCTACGGCTACACCTTC
CDR3: CASAEPYGYTF

J: TRBJ2-5
V: TRBV10-2
D: -
size: many
DNA: TGCGCCAGCTCCAGACAGGGAGGCGGACAAGAGACCCAGTACTTC
CDR3: CASSRQGGGQETQYF

J: TRBJ2-7
V: TRBV3-1
D: -
size: -
DNA: TGTGCCAGCAGCCAATACATGGGGACATCCTACGAGCAGTACTTC
CDR3: CASSQYMGTSYEQYF

J: TRBJ1-5
V: TRBV20-1
D: -
size: few
DNA: TGCAGTGCCCAAAACAGGGACCGATATAGCAATCAGCCCCAGCATTTT
CDR3: CSAQNRDRYSNQPQHF

J: TRBJ1-5
V: TRBV19
D: -
size: few
DNA: TGTGCCAGTAGTGTTAACAGGGCAAGCGGAGCTCAGCCCCAGCATTTT
CDR3: CASSVNRASGAQPQHF

J: TRBJ2-1
V: TRBV4-1
D: -
size: -
DNA: TGCGCCAGCAGCCAAAGGCCTCAAGAGAGCTCCTACAATGAGCAGTTCTTC
CDR3: CASSQRPQESSYNEQFF

J: TRBJ1-4
V: TRBV3-1
D: -
size: -
DNA: TGTGCCAGCAGCCAAGTACCTCCGGGACCCTCTAATGAAAAACTGTTTTTT
CDR3: CASSQVPPGPSNEKLFF

J: TRBJ1-1
V: TRBV20-1
D: TRBD1
size: -
DNA: TGCAGTGCTATGGCAGGGGGAGACACTGAAGCTTTCTTT
CDR3: CSAMAGGDTEAFF

J: TRBJ2-1
V: TRBV20-1
D: TRBD2
size: many
DNA: TGCAGTGCTAGAGAACTAGCGGGAGTAGGTCCGTACAATGAGCAGTTCTTC
CDR3: CSARELAGVGPYNEQFF

J: TRBJ1-1
V: TRBV15
D: -
size: -
DNA: TGTGCCACCAGCAGAGATTGGACGTCAGGAGGGAACACTGAAGCTTTCTTT
CDR3: CATSRDWTSGGNTEAFF

J: TRBJ1-2
V: TRBV5-8
D: -
size: -
DNA: TGTGCCAGCAGCAAGACAGATTACTACACCTTC
CDR3: CASSKTDYYTF

J: TRBJ1-1
V: TRBV7-9
D: -
size: -
DNA: TGTGCCAGCAGCTTAGCGGGACATCCTGAAGCTTTCTTT
CDR3: CASSLAGHPEAFF